The following is a T cell receptor (beta chain) sequence with its context. Looked up from germline, CDR1 is LGHNA and CDR2 is YNFKEQ. V dropped 1 base and J dropped 8 bases, with 12 bases sitting between them. The CDR3 is 14 amino acids. This sample was taken from a study of technical replicates of blood from a few donors. Measured with immunoSEQ multiplex PCR; TCRdb has only the in-frame clones, and not every one. The top ten hold under 0.35% of the sample, which has about 75,000 clones, about 97% seen once. This sequence was found in a human donor in good health. Sequenced sample: T cells isolated from PBMCs. The chain has TRBV4-2 and TRBJ2-1; a possible D gene is TRBD2 (6 bases). The CDR3 DNA sequence: TGTGCCAGCAGCCAAGGGTTAGCGGATGATGAGCAGTTCTTC. Residues: CASSQGLADDEQFF.